This T cell receptor beta chain was found in a study of T cell responses to AZD1222 COVID-19 vaccine. Data came from immunoSEQ multiplex PCR; TCRdb stores just in-frame clones and leaves some out. The sample shows about 110,000 clones, around nine tenths of them seen only once. CDR3 length: 14 amino acids. Trimming pared 5 bases from V and 2 bases from J, leaving 10 bases between. Germline-derived CDR1 and CDR2 are MNHEY and SMNVEV (reference sequence). J is TRBJ1-3 and V is TRBV27, with D possibly matching TRBD1 (6 bases). The starting material was peripheral blood, obtained on day 0 of AZD1222 vaccination. This TCR was sampled from an adult in good health. DNA of the CDR3: TGTGCCAGCAGTCCTGACAGGCCTGGAAACACCATATATTTT. It yields the protein CASSPDRPGNTIYF.